The rows below give T cell receptor beta chains drawn from one sample of a study of beta chain features in type 1 diabetes. Clones were sequenced by immunoSEQ multiplex PCR, and TCRdb holds only the in-frame ones, with some missing. The table includes 630,000 or so clones, 11% to 15% detected once. Sequencing was performed on naive CD4+ T cells from blood. These TCRs come from a man between 18 and 35 years old with type 1 diabetes. Both conserved end residues are part of each CDR3. D genes are given only for firm matches. Only part of the rows carry a size: once, few, many, or a class if the clone is expanded.

V	size	J	D	DNA	CDR3
TRBV15	.	TRBJ2-4	.	TGTGCCACCAGCAGAGTGCCCGGGCAGGGAAGACAAAACATTCAGTACTTC	CATSRVPGQGRQNIQYF
TRBV5-4	.	TRBJ2-5	.	TGTGCCAGCAGCCGCCACGGGCTCCAACAAGAGACCCAGTACTTC	CASSRHGLQQETQYF
TRBV7-6	.	TRBJ2-7	TRBD1	TGTGCCAGCAGCTTAGCGGGGACAGGGGTAGGAGAGCAGTACTTC	CASSLAGTGVGEQYF
TRBV11-1	.	TRBJ2-7	TRBD1	TGTGCCAGCAGCCCATGGGACAGGGCCTCCTACGAGCAGTACTTC	CASSPWDRASYEQYF
TRBV4-2	few	TRBJ2-5	.	TGTGCCAGCAGCCAACTCTTGCCCGGAGAGACCCAGTACTTC	CASSQLLPGETQYF
TRBV7-2	.	TRBJ2-6	.	TGTGCCAGCAGCTTAAACATGGCCAGCCTCTCTGGGGCCAACGTCCTGACTTTC	CASSLNMASLSGANVLTF
TRBV11-2	few	TRBJ2-1	.	TGTGCCAGCAGCCTAGACACAGGGAGTTGGTACAATGAGCAGTTCTTC	CASSLDTGSWYNEQFF
TRBV4-1	.	TRBJ2-3	TRBD2	TGCGCCAGCAGCTACTCGAGACTAGCGGGAGTAGATACGCAGTATTTT	CASSYSRLAGVDTQYF
TRBV7-9	.	TRBJ2-7	.	TGTGCCAGCAGCTTAGTCAACCCAGACTACGAGCAGTACTTC	CASSLVNPDYEQYF
TRBV7-9	few	TRBJ2-7	.	TGTGCCAGCAGCATTACCTACGAGCAGTACTTC	CASSITYEQYF
TRBV5-1	.	TRBJ1-1	TRBD1	TGCGCCAGCAGCTTCCAGCGACAGGGAGGTGAAGCTTTCTTT	CASSFQRQGGEAFF
TRBV10-3	.	TRBJ1-1	.	TGTGCCATCAGTGAGTCTTCCCCCACCCGGCGGGGGAACACTGAAGCTTTCTTT	CAISESSPTRRGNTEAFF
TRBV10-3	.	TRBJ1-2	.	TGTGCCATCAGGCCGCTGCCAGACGCTAACTATGGCTACACCTTC	CAIRPLPDANYGYTF
TRBV30	.	TRBJ1-4	.	TGTGCCTGGACCAGGGGTAGGGAAAAACTGTTTTTT	CAWTRGREKLFF